The clone carrying this T cell receptor (beta chain) was observed many times. Its antigen remains unknown. This sample was included in a study of breast tumors, draining lymph nodes, adjacent tissues. Overall study results and limits: Tumors had less TCR diversity than lymph nodes, more than nontumor tissue. Most tumor T cells seemingly derive from lymph node, then expand in tumor. That most tumor T cells come from lymph nodes remained unproven. Compared with basal-like, luminal-like tumors shared significantly more repertoire with nontumor tissue.

In TCRdb, the multiplex PCR reads were re-called with MiXCR into one record per CDR3 protein. Of 120,000 to 150,000 distinct CDR3 sequences in the sample, 32% were seen once. CDR3 length: 16 residues. V trimming: 5 bases; J trimming: 5 bases; junction bases outside the gene matches: 9. CDR1 and CDR2 (germline): PRHDT, FYEKMQ (reference sequence). Samples came from axillary lymph nodes draining the breast cancer. J is TRBJ2-5 and V is TRBV13, with 12 bases lining up with TRBD1. Input material: axillary lymph node tissue. The receptor was derived from a female donor with breast cancer. Some clones in this sample may be carry-over from other donors' samples. CDR3 coding DNA: TGTGCCAGCAGCCCGGCCGGGACAGGGGGCGGGGAGACCCAGTACTTC. It specifies CASSPAGTGGGETQYF.